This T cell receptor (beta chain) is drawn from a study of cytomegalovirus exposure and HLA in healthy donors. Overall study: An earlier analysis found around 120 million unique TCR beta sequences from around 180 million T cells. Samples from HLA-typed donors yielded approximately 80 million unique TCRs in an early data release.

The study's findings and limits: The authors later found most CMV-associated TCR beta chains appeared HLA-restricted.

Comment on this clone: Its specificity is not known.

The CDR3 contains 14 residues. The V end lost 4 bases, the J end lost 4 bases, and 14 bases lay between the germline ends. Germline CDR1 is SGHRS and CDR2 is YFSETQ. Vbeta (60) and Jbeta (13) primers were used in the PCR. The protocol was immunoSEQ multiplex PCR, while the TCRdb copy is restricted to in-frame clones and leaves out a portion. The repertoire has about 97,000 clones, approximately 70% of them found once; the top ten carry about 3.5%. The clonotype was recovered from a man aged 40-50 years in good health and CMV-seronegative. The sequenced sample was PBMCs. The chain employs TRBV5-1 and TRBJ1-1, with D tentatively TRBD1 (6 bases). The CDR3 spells CASSQEGGFTEAFF. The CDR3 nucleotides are TGCGCCAGCAGCCAAGAAGGGGGATTCACTGAAGCTTTCTTT.